The present T cell receptor (beta chain) was sequenced within a study of T cell responses to AZD1222 COVID-19 vaccine (dated by TCRdb to the early 2020s). As for the study more broadly: AZD1222 recipients with second doses at about 4 weeks or about 12 weeks were pooled, because spike-specific TCR depth and breadth did not differ between schedules. A total of 233 trial participants underwent TCR sequencing, of whom about 200 had received two doses of AZD1222 and roughly 26 had received two doses of the MenACWY control vaccine. Enrollment into the trials was organized by age into subgroups of 18-55, 56-69 and 70-plus years, and those subgroups contained approximately 160, 26 and 62 TCR-sequenced participants, respectively.

Study-wide findings and limitations: Spike-specific TCR breadth and depth rose significantly after two AZD1222 doses compared with day 0 and with MenACWY recipients. The 56-69-year group was small, and its depth increase did not reach significance, likely because of low power. The whole spike protein was spanned by vaccine-associated CD4 TCRs, and dominant responses were seen in regions 160-218 and 743-854. Most participants were white British and females outnumbered males, and the authors suggested that clonal diversity may have been underestimated. Epitopes outside the regions mutated in the B.1.351 and B.1.1.7 variants were reportedly recognized by nearly half of the unique spike-specific TCRs. Only five to seven AZD1222 recipients were SARS-CoV-2 seropositive at baseline, limiting conclusions about previously exposed vaccinees. Because no samples from the day 14 peak response were available, repertoires could be characterized only after the peak T cell response.

After removal of 6 bases from V and 13 bases from J, the junction retains 8 bases not matched to a gene. CDR1 DFQATT and CDR2 SNEGSKA are derived from the germline V gene (reference sequence). The CDR3, cysteine through phenylalanine, is 11 amino acids long. Only the CDR3 DNA is retained, 33 bases long and in frame from the first base. The CDR3 regions of human TCRbeta chains were subjected to immunosequencing. The authors' analysis ran thus. Repertoire TCRs were checked for matches against a reference library of SARS-CoV-2-specific TCRs that had been generated using the MIRA antigen-specificity platform. Breadth was defined as the fraction of unique TCRs that were SARS-CoV-2-associated. Depth was defined as the fraction of total T cells that were SARS-CoV-2-associated. Each spike-specific TCR was assigned to its reactive spike region and to a CD4 or CD8 class using the MIRA data. Log10-transformed breadth and depth values were compared by one-way ANOVA with Sidak's multiple comparisons tests. Entries here come from immuneACCESS through TCRdb and include only in-frame sequences with V and J called. Some clones fail to appear in such tables; in the studies checked, an unresolved V gene covers under half of the shortfall, and the cause of the remainder is unknown. From that table come the V and J calls and clone size; the DNA was used to work out D and trimming. The sample table lists 100,000 to 150,000 clones, about nine tenths of them with a count of one. 1.4% to 1.5% of the sample is in the top ten clones.

On this clone: Its recognized antigen is unknown. Per-base quality was not reported, and no clone a single base away is much larger than it.

This sample's time point label indicates: baseline before first vaccination. Vaccinee samples were obtained from the UK trials COV001 and COV002, which included a single-blind randomized controlled phase 2/3 trial of AZD1222 (ChAdOx1 nCoV-19) in healthy adults. For TCRbeta chain sequencing, PBMC samples from trial participants were taken at day 0 and at day 28 after the second dose. This sample comprised peripheral blood, obtained on day 0 of AZD1222 vaccination. The chain is made from TRBV20-1 and TRBJ2-1; 8 central nucleotides agree with TRBD2. This receptor was identified in an adult in good health. CDR3 loop: CSASTSGPQFF. The nucleotides are TGCAGTGCGTCAACTAGCGGCCCACAGTTCTTC.